This is a list of T cell receptor beta chains from one sample in a study of CD8+ T cells in alopecia areata. This table comes from immunoSEQ multiplex PCR, and its TCRdb copy is limited to in-frame clones, with some not included. This sample carries some 180,000 clones, roughly 59% of them seen once, and the ten largest clones take roughly 1.7%. The sequencing here drew on CD4+ T cells sorted from blood, taken at week 0. These receptors came from a human donor with alopecia areata. Each CDR3 is given with its conserved first and last residue.

cdr3_aa	v_call	j_call
CASSKTDSPQYF	TRBV27	TRBJ2-5
CATSRGISEGSDGYTF	TRBV15	TRBJ1-2
CASSPTGSGANVLTF	TRBV2	TRBJ2-6
CASSRGLNYGYTF	TRBV7-2	TRBJ1-2
CASSLDEGGYGYTF	TRBV5-4	TRBJ1-2
CASSRTGELFF	TRBV6-6	TRBJ2-2
CASSVSLSTPEQYF	TRBV6-5	TRBJ2-7
CATSSGQGGTDTQYF	TRBV15	TRBJ2-3
CASSVTGDQPQHF	TRBV6-5	TRBJ1-5
CASSLDGDSELF	TRBV7-9	TRBJ2-1
CASSLVSGGEQETQYF	TRBV11-2	TRBJ2-5
CASSGGQALTDTQYF	TRBV7-6	TRBJ2-3
CASSLGTGALNTEAFF	TRBV27	TRBJ1-1
CAWSDGQPGGANVLTF	TRBV30	TRBJ2-6
CASSPSVRTDTQYF	TRBV7-2	TRBJ2-3
CASSHIDRSQGQLFF	TRBV25-1	TRBJ1-4
CASRGGNQPQHF	TRBV27	TRBJ1-5
CASTVQGDYGYTF	TRBV5-1	TRBJ1-2
CASSQNDYEQYF	TRBV7-8	TRBJ2-7
CSGRQGFGEQFF	TRBV29-1	TRBJ2-1
CASSFSDGLSEAFF	TRBV7-3	TRBJ1-1
CSGSFDEQFF	TRBV29-1	TRBJ2-1
CASSPPISGGPYEQYF	TRBV18	TRBJ2-7
CASSLGLVSYEQYF	TRBV7-2	TRBJ2-7
CAWNVVYGETQYF	TRBV30	TRBJ2-5
CASRMGTGNYGYTF	TRBV6-5	TRBJ1-2
CASSQDSDFYNSPLHF	TRBV4-1	TRBJ1-6
CASSLDGGYEQYF	TRBV7-2	TRBJ2-7
CASSQTDRDSMGYTF	TRBV4-3	TRBJ1-2
CASSPFGGVRDNEQFF	TRBV5-1	TRBJ2-1
CASRSSGGAVRETQYF	TRBV5-1	TRBJ2-5
CASSETTGIQETQYF	TRBV5-1	TRBJ2-5
CASSPMGSTAGTDTQYF	TRBV5-6	TRBJ2-3
CSVVPTSEAFF	TRBV29-1	TRBJ1-1
CASSQGGEQFF	TRBV14	TRBJ2-1
CSVEEVGISGANVLTF	TRBV29-1	TRBJ2-6
CASSQNTYGYTF	TRBV7-2	TRBJ1-2
CASRREAGSGSTQYF	TRBV2	TRBJ2-3
CACSSGGAGTQYF	TRBV30	TRBJ2-5
CSVVAGYRETQYF	TRBV29-1	TRBJ2-5
CASSEQGNYGYTF	TRBV2	TRBJ1-2
CASSVVSGALVDTQYF	TRBV9	TRBJ2-3
CAWSAKDTQYF	TRBV30	TRBJ2-3
CASSYSNAGGYEQYF	TRBV6-5	TRBJ2-7
CSVWGRTGYEQYF	TRBV29-1	TRBJ2-7
CASSMGETKLFF	TRBV7-2	TRBJ1-4
CASSGRRDYGYTF	TRBV9	TRBJ1-2
CAWSEDRHFFF	TRBV30	TRBJ1-2
CSVDRGNTEAFF	TRBV29-1	TRBJ1-1
CASSSGLAPSGANVLTF	TRBV7-3	TRBJ2-6
CASGRQTYEQYF	TRBV6-5	TRBJ2-7
CASSQDPSGPQYF	TRBV4-3	TRBJ2-7
CASSSDVSGANVLTF	TRBV7-3	TRBJ2-6
CSVDRGGTGKLFF	TRBV29-1	TRBJ1-4